Shown below are 28 T cell receptor beta chains from a single sample sequenced in a study of cytomegalovirus exposure and HLA in healthy donors. 60 Vbeta and 13 Jbeta primers were used in PCR. Sequencing was performed with immunoSEQ multiplex PCR; in TCRdb, only in-frame clones are kept and a portion is missing. The table includes roughly 120,000 clones, 80% detected once. The sequenced sample consisted of PBMCs. The receptors originated from a male donor in good health and CMV-seronegative.

Note on this clone: Other DNA sequences from this sample encode an identical CDR3 as well. V is TRBV11-2 and J is TRBJ1-4; 10 nucleotides align to TRBD1. The germline CDR1 and CDR2 sequences are SGHAT and FQNNGV. This CDR3 is built from 18 residues. Germline trimming cut 5 bases from V and 1 base from J; bases unmatched to any gene: 10. This CDR3 is CASSLNWDRGRTNEKLFF. The CDR3 coding sequence is TGTGCCAGCAGCCTAAATTGGGACAGGGGCAGAACTAATGAAAAACTGTTTTTT.

This chain connects TRBV7-2 to TRBJ2-3; D may be TRBD1 (6 bases). CDR1 is SGHTA, CDR2 FQGNSA, per germline. The CDR3 is 14 amino acids. Trimming left V 6 bases short and J 2 bases short, with 12 bases between. The CDR3 sequence is CASRLQGDTDTQYF. CDR3 bases: TGTGCCAGCAGACTACAGGGAGACACAGATACGCAGTATTTT.

The J gene is TRBJ1-1, the V gene TRBV11-2; D possibly corresponds to TRBD1 (6 bases). The CDR3 is made up of 12 amino acids. Trimming took off 3 bases at V and 5 bases at J, with 7 bases between the two ends. Germline V gene lookup returns CDR1 SGHAT and CDR2 FQNNGV. CDR3 region: CASSFTGTEAFF. For the CDR3, the DNA is TGTGCCAGCAGCTTTACAGGGACTGAAGCTTTCTTT. The full variable domain, its missing parts supplied by reference TRBV11-2 and TRBJ1-1, is EAGVAQSPRYKIIEKRQSVAFWCNPISGHATLYWYQQILGQGPKLLIQFQNNGVVDDSQLPKDRFSAERLKGVDSTLKIQPAKLEDSAVYLCASSFTGTEAFFGQGTRLTVV.

V and J are TRBV5-1 and TRBJ2-3; 7 bases line up with TRBD2. Germline trimming cut 7 bases from V and 6 bases from J; bases unmatched to any gene: 5. The CDR3 covers 12 residues. Germline CDR1 is SGHRS and CDR2 is YFSETQ. CDR3 DNA: TGCGCCAGCGGGGGGGGGAAGGATACGCAGTATTTT. Translated: CASGGGKDTQYF.

The chain employs TRBV28 and TRBJ1-5; a possible D gene is TRBD1 (6 bases). CDR3 length equals 13 residues. V was pared by 11 bases and J by 0 bases, with 11 bases between. In germline, CDR1 is MDHEN, CDR2 SYDVKM. CDR3 protein: CAGGAYSNQPQHF. The CDR3 region has the DNA TGTGCCGGGGGGGCGTATAGCAATCAGCCCCAGCATTTT. Complete variable domain (other parts from reference TRBV28 and TRBJ1-5): DVKVTQSSRYLVKRTGEKVFLECVQDMDHENMFWYRQDPGLGLRLIYFSYDVKMKEKGDIPEGYSVSREKKERFSLILESASTNQTSMYLCAGGAYSNQPQHFGDGTRLSIL.

This clone was found a few times. V and J are TRBV4-2 and TRBJ1-5; D is unresolved. This CDR3 comprises 15 residues. CDR1 is LGHNA, CDR2 YNFKEQ, per germline. V was pared by 0 bases and J by 1 base, with 7 bases between. The CDR3 DNA follows: TGTGCCAGCAGCCAAGACAGACTAAGCAATCAGCCCCAGCATTTT. Protein sequence: CASSQDRLSNQPQHF.

The chain has TRBV7-6 and TRBJ1-1, with D perhaps TRBD1 (5 bases). This CDR3 contains 15 residues. Looked up from germline, CDR1 is SGHVS and CDR2 is FNYEAQ. Trimming took 1 base from V and 5 from J, leaving 14 bases between them. The CDR3 nucleotides read TGTGCCAGCAGCTTAGGGAAGGGGCTGGCGACTGAAGCTTTCTTT. This translates into CASSLGKGLATEAFF.

The chain recombines TRBV5-4 with TRBJ2-2; a weak D match, TRBD1 (6 bases). The CDR3 loop spans 15 amino acids. The V and J ends lost 0 bases and 5 bases respectively, with 11 bases between them. The germline CDR1 and CDR2 sequences are SGHNT and YYREEE (reference sequence). The chain's CDR3 is CASSLASGATGELFF. The CDR3 region has the DNA TGTGCCAGCAGCTTGGCCTCAGGGGCGACCGGGGAGCTGTTTTTT.

The CDR3 sequence: CASSLSTGNTGELFF. CDR3 nucleotides: TGTGCCAGCAGTTTATCCACAGGGAACACCGGGGAGCTGTTTTTT. J is TRBJ2-2 and V is TRBV28; TRBD1 might be the D (5 bases). Germline loops: CDR1 MDHEN, CDR2 SYDVKM. Trimming left V 1 base short and J 1 base short, with 7 bases between. The CDR3 runs 15 residues. The whole variable domain, remainder taken from reference TRBV28 and TRBJ2-2, is DVKVTQSSRYLVKRTGEKVFLECVQDMDHENMFWYRQDPGLGLRLIYFSYDVKMKEKGDIPEGYSVSREKKERFSLILESASTNQTSMYLCASSLSTGNTGELFFGEGSRLTVL.

The chain carries TRBV18 and TRBJ2-7, with TRBD1 matching 12 bases. The CDR3 extends over 18 amino acids. V lost 2 bases, J lost 5 bases, and 13 bases stayed unmatched. Germline V lookup: CDR1 KGHSH, CDR2 LQKENI. CDR3 bases: TGTGCCAGCTCACCAATCACGAGTACCGGGACAGGGGGCAACGAGCAGTACTTC. Its translation: CASSPITSTGTGGNEQYF.

The V gene is TRBV7-9, the J gene TRBJ2-7; 10 bases are a match to TRBD2. The V gene's germline CDR1 is SEHNR and CDR2 FQNEAQ (reference sequence). Germline trimming cut 9 bases from V and 3 bases from J; bases unmatched to any gene: 8. This CDR3 contains 14 residues. The CDR3 DNA sequence: TGTGCCAGTACCACAGCGGGAGGGATCTACGAGCAGTACTTC. Amino acids: CASTTAGGIYEQYF.

To note about this clone: Sequence at one end of the junction differs from germline and may be a read error. The gene calls are TRBV7-2 and TRBJ2-4; TRBD2 aligns across 11 bases. The CDR3 is made up of 17 amino acids. Germline V gene lookup returns CDR1 SGHTA and CDR2 FQGNSA. Here the CDR3 reads CASSFLRLAGSKNSQYF. CDR3 sequence (DNA): TGTGCCAGCAGCTTCTTACGACTAGCGGGGTCCAAAAACAGTCAGTACTTC.

The V call is TRBV15, the J call TRBJ2-7, with TRBD2 matching 8 bases. The CDR3 sequence is 15 residues long. V was pared by 0 bases and J by 3 bases, with 4 bases of the junction left unmatched. Germline loops: CDR1 LNHNV, CDR2 YYDKDF (reference sequence). Here the CDR3 reads CATSRDPGLDYEQYF. CDR3 coding DNA: TGTGCCACCAGCAGAGATCCGGGACTAGACTACGAGCAGTACTTC.

The V and J genes are TRBV10-3 and TRBJ1-5, with TRBD1 as a possible D gene (5 bases). The CDR3 is 15 residues long. Trimming pared 10 bases from V and 0 bases from J, leaving 16 bases between. Per the germline V gene, CDR1 is ENHRY and CDR2 is SYGVKD. Here the CDR3 DNA reads TGTGCCAGTCAAGTGGGGGGTGGTAGCAATCAGCCCCAGCATTTT. This encodes CASQVGGGSNQPQHF.

This sequence joins TRBV11-3 and TRBJ1-2, with TRBD1 matching over 9 bases. Per germline, CDR1 SGHNT and CDR2 YENEEA. The J segment lost 6 bases and the V segment lost 5 bases, leaving 7 bases of the junction unmatched. The CDR3 is 14 residues long. In DNA form, the CDR3 reads TGTGCCAGCAGCCCGAGGACAGGGGAAAATGGCTACACCTTC. It translates to CASSPRTGENGYTF.

The chain combines TRBV6-1 with TRBJ2-7; the match to TRBD1 covers 12 bases. V trimming: 5 bases; J trimming: 4 bases; junction bases outside the gene matches: 6. This CDR3 is 15 amino acids long. Germline V gene lookup returns CDR1 MNHNS and CDR2 SASEGT. The CDR3 here is CASSLGQGAHYEQYF. The CDR3 DNA reads as TGTGCCAGCAGTTTGGGACAGGGGGCTCATTACGAGCAGTACTTC.

This clone was counted between two and nine times. The CDR3 reads CASSKGLAGAISYNEQFF. The CDR3 nucleotides read TGCGCCAGCAGTAAGGGACTAGCGGGGGCCATCTCCTACAATGAGCAGTTCTTC. The chain has TRBV10-2 and TRBJ2-1; 14 bases map to TRBD2. Unmatched junction bases numbered 6, after V lost 5 bases and J lost 0 bases. The CDR3 spans 18 residues. Per the germline V gene, CDR1 is WSHSY and CDR2 is SAAADI.

This chain uses TRBV5-5 with TRBJ1-1, with a possible D match to TRBD1 (5 bases). Germline CDR1 and CDR2: SGHKS and YYEKEE (reference sequence). V was pared by 0 bases and J by 0 bases, with 9 bases between. The CDR3 covers 15 residues. In DNA, the CDR3 is TGTGCCAGCAGCTTGGACAGGAGATTGAACACTGAAGCTTTCTTT. It specifies CASSLDRRLNTEAFF.

V and J are TRBV18 and TRBJ2-4; a weak D match, TRBD1 (5 bases). Per the germline V gene, CDR1 is KGHSH and CDR2 is LQKENI. The CDR3 loop spans 15 amino acids. V lost 1 base and J 3 bases, leaving 10 bases between the germline ends. The CDR3 DNA reads as TGTGCCAGCTCACCACTTGGCCAGGGCAAAAACATTCAGTACTTC. Translation: CASSPLGQGKNIQYF.

The V and J genes are TRBV27 and TRBJ2-1; 9 bases fit TRBD2. This CDR3 contains 16 residues. Germline loops: CDR1 MNHEY, CDR2 SMNVEV (reference sequence). V trimming: 0 bases; J trimming: 6 bases; junction bases outside the gene matches: 6. As DNA, the CDR3 is TGTGCCAGCAGTTTATCGGCGGGAGGGCCGCCCAATGAGCAGTTCTTC. Translation: CASSLSAGGPPNEQFF.

This chain uses TRBV9 with TRBJ1-3; 7 positions match TRBD1. V trimming: 0 bases; J trimming: 4 bases; junction bases outside the gene matches: 7. This CDR3 is built from 16 residues. CDR1 and CDR2 (germline): SGDLS, YYNGEE. CDR3 in DNA: TGTGCCAGCAGCGTAGCCCCCCGGGACAGCGGAAACACCATATATTTT. Protein product: CASSVAPRDSGNTIYF.

This clone has only a few counts. The chain uses TRBV30 and TRBJ1-1, with unresolved D. From germline, CDR1 is GTSNPN and CDR2 SVGIG (reference sequence). Trimming removed 3 bases from V and 1 base from J, with 9 bases in between. This CDR3 region has 13 residues. This CDR3 is CAWRGLGNTEAFF. The CDR3 nucleotides read TGTGCCTGGAGAGGACTGGGGAACACTGAAGCTTTCTTT.

The V gene is TRBV6-1, the J gene TRBJ2-5; no firm D call. V lost 1 base to trimming and J lost 12 bases, with 9 bases between them. This CDR3 is built from 11 residues. CDR1 and CDR2 from the germline V gene are MNHNS and SASEGT. The CDR3 DNA is TGTGCCAGCAGTGAAGGCGGTATGAAGTACTTC. Protein sequence: CASSEGGMKYF.

V and J are TRBV5-4 and TRBJ1-2; 7 nucleotides agree with TRBD1. Germline assignment: CDR1 SGHNT and CDR2 YYREEE (reference sequence). The J segment lost 12 bases and the V segment lost 5 bases, leaving 10 bases of the junction unmatched. The CDR3 loop spans 12 amino acids. In nucleotides, the CDR3 is TGTGCCAGCAGGCCAAGGGGGACAGCTAACACCTTC. This gives the protein CASRPRGTANTF.

The V gene is TRBV11-3, the J gene TRBJ2-2, with a weak D call TRBD2 (6 bases). Germline values: CDR1 SGHNT, CDR2 YENEEA. The CDR3 is made up of 14 amino acids. Trimming took 6 bases from V and 5 from J, leaving 13 bases between them. CDR3: CASSLGGATGELFF. CDR3 nucleotides: TGTGCCAGCAGTCTGGGGGGAGCGACCGGGGAGCTGTTTTTT.

The V call is TRBV6-6, the J call TRBJ1-1, with 10 bases lining up with TRBD1. V gave up 11 bases and J gave up 4 bases; unmatched junction bases: 13. Germline lookup yields CDR1 MNHNY and CDR2 SVGAGI (reference sequence). The CDR3 totals 15 residues. CDR3 nucleotides: TGTGCCGGTTTCGAGGACAGGGGGACGACCACTGAAGCTTTCTTT. Translation: CAGFEDRGTTTEAFF.

V is TRBV19 and J is TRBJ2-7; no definite D call. The V gene's germline CDR1 is LNHDA and CDR2 SQIVND (reference sequence). This CDR3 has 13 amino acids. Trimming removed 6 bases from V and 2 bases from J, with 11 bases in between. The CDR3 nucleotides are TGTGCCAGTAGGAGCGCGTCGACCTACGAGCAGTACTTC. This codes for CASRSASTYEQYF.

The chain links TRBV28 to TRBJ2-5, with D possibly matching TRBD2 (5 bases). V lost 6 bases and J lost 7, with 9 bases in between. Germline values: CDR1 MDHEN, CDR2 SYDVKM. This CDR3 spans 11 amino acids. CDR3 amino acids: CASSPEGTQYF. In DNA form, the CDR3 reads TGTGCCAGCAGCCCTGAGGGGACCCAGTACTTC.